These T cell receptor beta chains were read from a single sample in a study of blood T cell repertoires in COVID-19. Profiled with immunoSEQ multiplex PCR; TCRdb holds only in-frame clones, not every one. The top ten clones hold around 6.8% of a sample with more than 150,000 clones, around 80% of them seen once. The specimen sequenced was peripheral blood. The receptors were sampled from a human donor in a cohort sampled during active COVID-19. Both conserved end residues are part of each CDR3. D genes are given only for firm matches. Clone size, where shown, is once, few, many, or a class for clones that have expanded.

clone size | D gene | J gene | V gene | CDR3 DNA | CDR3 protein
once | NA | TRBJ1-2 | TRBV15 | TGTGCCACCAGCAGAGAACAGAACCGCTTTAGAGGCTACACCTTC | CATSREQNRFRGYTF
NA | NA | TRBJ1-1 | TRBV2 | TGTGCCAGCATTCCAATGACAGCGCGGATATTAAACACTGAAGCTTTCTTT | CASIPMTARILNTEAFF
NA | NA | TRBJ1-1 | TRBV7-6 | TGTGCCAGCAGACCTACAGGACCCCCGAACACTGAAGCTTTCTTT | CASRPTGPPNTEAFF
few | NA | TRBJ1-2 | TRBV7-9 | TGTGCCAGCAGCTTAAGTAACAAGAACTATGGCTACACCTTC | CASSLSNKNYGYTF
once | TRBD1 | TRBJ2-6 | TRBV19 | TGTGCCAGTAGTACGACAGGGGTTGGGGCCAACGTCCTGACTTTC | CASSTTGVGANVLTF
NA | NA | TRBJ2-2 | TRBV7-3 | TGTGCCAGCAGCTTTAAGAACACCGGGGAGCTGTTTTTT | CASSFKNTGELFF
NA | TRBD1 | TRBJ2-7 | TRBV29-1 | TGCAGCGCATCGGGACAGGGTTTCCACGAGCAGTACTTC | CSASGQGFHEQYF
NA | TRBD1 | TRBJ2-7 | TRBV3-1/TRBV3-2 | TGTGCCAGCAGCGATGGGACAGGCGACTCCTACGAGCAGTACTTC | CASSDGTGDSYEQYF
NA | NA | TRBJ1-5 | TRBV7-8 | TGTGCCAGCAGCTTCGGGGTGAAGGGTCTCAATCAGCCCCAGCATTTT | CASSFGVKGLNQPQHF
NA | TRBD1 | TRBJ1-1 | TRBV10-3 | TGTGCCATCAGTACGGGACAGCTGGTCGCTGAAGCTTTCTTT | CAISTGQLVAEAFF
NA | NA | TRBJ2-3 | TRBV5-6 | TGTGCCAGCAGCGAACAGAGCCGTACGCAGTATTTT | CASSEQSRTQYF
few | TRBD2 | TRBJ2-7 | TRBV2 | TGTGCCAGCAGTGTAGCGGGGGGGAACCACTACGAGCAGTACTTC | CASSVAGGNHYEQYF
NA | TRBD2 | TRBJ2-7 | TRBV9 | TGTGCCAGCAGTGCCAGCGGGGGGGACGAGCAGTACTTC | CASSASGGDEQYF
NA | NA | TRBJ2-6 | TRBV16 | TGTGCCAGCAGCCAAAGCGGCCCTGGGGCCAACGTCCTGACTTTC | CASSQSGPGANVLTF
NA | TRBD1 | TRBJ2-7 | TRBV5-1 | TGCGCCAGCAGCACACAGGGGGAAGGGTCCTACGAGCAGTACTTC | CASSTQGEGSYEQYF
NA | TRBD1 | TRBJ2-1 | TRBV5-6 | TGTGCCAGCAGCACAGGGACAGCCGAGCAGTTCTTC | CASSTGTAEQFF
NA | TRBD2 | TRBJ2-3 | TRBV9 | TGTGCCAGCAGCGCTCTAGCGGGGGGGACAGATACGCAGTATTTT | CASSALAGGTDTQYF
NA | NA | TRBJ1-2 | TRBV7-8 | TGTGCCAGCAGCCCCACCTGGCAGAGGCCCGATGGCTACACCTTC | CASSPTWQRPDGYTF
NA | NA | TRBJ1-4 | TRBV4-1 | TGCGCCAGCAGCCAAGATCTGGCAGGGCTTAATGAAAAACTGTTTTTT | CASSQDLAGLNEKLFF
NA | NA | TRBJ2-1 | TRBV21-1 | TGTGCCAGCAGCAAAAGGATAGACTATACTCAGTTCTTC | CASSKRIDYTQFF
NA | NA | TRBJ2-7 | TRBV2 | TGTGCCAGCAGTGGGGGGGAAGGAGGCGAGCAGTACTTC | CASSGGEGGEQYF
NA | TRBD1 | TRBJ2-7 | TRBV6-5 | TGTGCCGCTGCGCAGGGGGCCAGCTCCTACGAGCAGTACTTC | CAAAQGASSYEQYF
NA | NA | TRBJ1-2 | TRBV11-2 | TGTGCCAGCAGCAGCTCGAGGGGGAGCTATGGCTACACCTTC | CASSSSRGSYGYTF
once | TRBD1 | TRBJ1-4 | TRBV7-9 | TGTGCCAGCAGCCTCGGACAGGGCGGAGAAAAACTGTTTTTT | CASSLGQGGEKLFF
NA | TRBD1 | TRBJ2-4 | TRBV6-1 | TGTGCCAGCAGTGCACTCCCCGGGACAGGGGCTAACATTCAGTACTTC | CASSALPGTGANIQYF
once | NA | TRBJ1-1 | TRBV29-1 | TGCAGCGTCCAGGTGCTCACTGAAGCTTTCTTT | CSVQVLTEAFF
NA | NA | TRBJ1-3 | TRBV12-5 | TGTGCTAGTGGTTTGGTCGCTCAGGGGATGATATATTTT | CASGLVAQGMIYF
NA | NA | TRBJ1-5 | TRBV4-1 | TGCGCCAGCAGCCAAGAGGACGGGGTGGGACAGCCCCAGCATTTT | CASSQEDGVGQPQHF
NA | NA | TRBJ1-2 | TRBV30 | TGTGCCTGGAACCTAGGGGGTCCCAGGTCGGGCTACACCTTC | CAWNLGGPRSGYTF
NA | NA | TRBJ2-7 | TRBV3-1/TRBV3-2 | TGTGCCAGCAGCCAAGGGGAGGTACTCAACACCGCCTCCTACGAGCAGTACTTC | CASSQGEVLNTASYEQYF
few | TRBD1 | TRBJ1-2 | TRBV10-2 | TGCGCCAGCGGGAATGACAGGGACATTAACTATGGCTACACCTTC | CASGNDRDINYGYTF
once | NA | TRBJ2-3 | TRBV10-3 | TGTGCCAGCGGGTCGGGGGAAAGCACAGATACGCAGTATTTT | CASGSGESTDTQYF
NA | TRBD2 | TRBJ2-7 | TRBV20-1 | TGCAGTGCTAGGGTAGCGGGGAAGCAGTACTTC | CSARVAGKQYF
NA | NA | TRBJ2-7 | TRBV6-5 | TGTGCCAGCAGTTACTCGAGGGGGAACTCCTACGAGCAGTACTTC | CASSYSRGNSYEQYF
NA | TRBD1 | TRBJ1-6 | TRBV12-5 | TGTGCTAGTGGTTTGGGGACAGGGGGCAATTCACCCCTCCACTTT | CASGLGTGGNSPLHF
NA | NA | TRBJ2-7 | TRBV4-1 | TGCGCCAGCAGCCAAGACGCAGGGCGCGAGCAGTACTTC | CASSQDAGREQYF
NA | NA | TRBJ2-2 | TRBV11-2 | TGTGCCAGCAGCTCCCGGGCTAGCACGAACACCGGGGAGCTGTTTTTT | CASSSRASTNTGELFF
NA | NA | TRBJ2-2 | TRBV15 | TGTGCCACCAGCAGAGACAGGGCTGATATCACCGGGGAGCTGTTTTTT | CATSRDRADITGELFF
NA | NA | TRBJ2-3 | TRBV9 | TGTGCCAGCAGCGCTCCACTCAAGCCGCGGTCAAGCACAGATACGCAGTATTTT | CASSAPLKPRSSTDTQYF
NA | NA | TRBJ2-5 | TRBV13 | TGTGCCAGCAGCTTATCCAGGCAAGAGACCCAGTACTTC | CASSLSRQETQYF
NA | NA | TRBJ2-2 | TRBV27 | TGTGCCAGCAGTTTTTCCAGGGCGAACACCGGGGAGCTGTTTTTT | CASSFSRANTGELFF
NA | TRBD1 | TRBJ2-2 | TRBV15 | TGTGCCACCAGCGTCGACAGGGGGTCAACCGGGGAGCTGTTTTTT | CATSVDRGSTGELFF
NA | TRBD1 | TRBJ1-2 | TRBV29-1 | TGCAGCGTTGCCCGGGGGACAGGAGGTGGCTACACCTTC | CSVARGTGGGYTF
NA | TRBD2 | TRBJ2-3 | TRBV6-1 | TGTGCCAGCAGTGTTAGCGGGGGGGCGTTTGGCACAGATACGCAGTATTTT | CASSVSGGAFGTDTQYF
once | NA | TRBJ2-3 | TRBV7-8 | TGTGCCAGCAGCTTCCCCGGCACAGATACGCAGTATTTT | CASSFPGTDTQYF
NA | TRBD2 | TRBJ2-7 | TRBV5-1 | TGCGCCAGCAGATACGAGCGGGGGTCCTCGAGCTCCTACGAGCAGTACTTC | CASRYERGSSSSYEQYF
NA | TRBD1 | TRBJ1-2 | TRBV2 | TGTGCCAGCACCGATAGGGGACAGAACTATGGCTACACCTTC | CASTDRGQNYGYTF
NA | NA | TRBJ1-2 | TRBV12-3/TRBV12-4 | TGTGCCAGCAGTGCGGACAGCTATGGCTACACCTTC | CASSADSYGYTF
NA | NA | TRBJ2-7 | TRBV11-1 | TGTGCCAGCAGCTTAGCGAACAGCTACGAGCAGTACTTC | CASSLANSYEQYF
NA | TRBD1 | TRBJ2-7 | TRBV6-1 | TGTGCCAGCAGTGATCCCGGGACAGGGGCTAGAGAGCAGTACTTC | CASSDPGTGAREQYF
NA | NA | TRBJ1-4 | TRBV6-5 | TGTGCCAGCAAACCGGCGGATGAAAAACTGTTTTTT | CASKPADEKLFF